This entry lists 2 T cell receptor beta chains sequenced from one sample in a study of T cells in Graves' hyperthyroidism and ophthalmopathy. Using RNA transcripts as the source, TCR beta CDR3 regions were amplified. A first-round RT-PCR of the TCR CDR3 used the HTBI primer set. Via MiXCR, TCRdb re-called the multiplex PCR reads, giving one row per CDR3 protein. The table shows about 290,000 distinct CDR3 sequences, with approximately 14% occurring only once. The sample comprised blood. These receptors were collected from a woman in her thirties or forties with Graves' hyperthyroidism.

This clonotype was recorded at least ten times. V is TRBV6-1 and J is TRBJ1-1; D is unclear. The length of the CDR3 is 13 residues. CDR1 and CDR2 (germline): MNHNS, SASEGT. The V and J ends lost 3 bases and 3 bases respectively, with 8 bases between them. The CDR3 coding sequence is TGTGCCAGCAGTGAGATTGACGACACTGAAGCTTTCTTT. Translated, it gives CASSEIDDTEAFF.

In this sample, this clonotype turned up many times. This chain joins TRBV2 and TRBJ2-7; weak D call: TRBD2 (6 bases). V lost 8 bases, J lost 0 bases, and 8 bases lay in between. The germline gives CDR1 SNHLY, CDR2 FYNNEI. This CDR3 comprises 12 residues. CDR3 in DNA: TGTGCCAGCGGGGGGAGCTCCTACGAGCAGTACTTC. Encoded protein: CASGGSSYEQYF.